The 27 T cell receptor beta chains reported below all come from one sample, sequenced in a study of T cells in Graves' hyperthyroidism and ophthalmopathy (dated by TCRdb to the late 2010s). The library was made by multiplex PCR. Sequencing instrument: Illumina HiSeq 2000. The TCR beta CDR3 regions were amplified from the RNA transcripts. A first-round RT-PCR of the TCR CDR3 used the HTBI primer set with the Qiagen OneStep RT-PCR kit. The raw public reads went through TCRdb reprocessing: fastp at Q25, MiXCR clone calling, in-frame beta chains kept. A single entry per CDR3 protein holds the most common genes and DNA from its merged rows. The sample includes approximately 380,000 distinct CDR3 sequences, with more than 13% observed a single time. 25% to 30% of the sample is taken by the ten largest. Sequences were obtained from blood. These receptors all come from a man aged 45-60 years with Graves' ophthalmopathy.

This clonotype has at least ten counts. The rearrangement joins TRBV30 to TRBJ2-5, with 9 bases identical to TRBD1. The CDR3 loop spans 16 amino acids. Germline CDR1 is GTSNPN and CDR2 is SVGIG (reference sequence). The V segment lost 1 base and the J segment 2 bases; nucleotides outside the gene matches: 8. The DNA for the CDR3 is TGTGCCTGGAGTGACACCTTGGACAGGGGACAAGAGACCCAGTACTTC. This gives the protein CAWSDTLDRGQETQYF.

This clonotype was seen many times. This sequence joins TRBV11-2 and TRBJ2-3, with 7 bases lining up with TRBD2. Germline CDR1 and CDR2: SGHAT and FQNNGV. Unmatched junction bases numbered 11, after V lost 1 base and J lost 4 bases. This CDR3 contains 17 residues. CDR3 bases: TGTGCCAGCAGCTTAGGATCAGCGGGATTCCCGCCAGATACGCAGTATTTT. This gives the protein CASSLGSAGFPPDTQYF.

This clonotype showed up many times. The CDR3 sequence: CASSLSSPASGANVLTF. The CDR3 nucleotides read TGTGCCAGCAGCTTGAGTTCCCCTGCCTCTGGGGCCAACGTCCTGACTTTC. The rearrangement links TRBV5-5 to TRBJ2-6, with D unresolved. Deletions cut 1 base from V and 0 bases from J, with 11 bases between. CDR1 SGHKS and CDR2 YYEKEE come from the germline V gene (reference sequence). This CDR3 contains 17 residues.

This clonotype has at least ten counts. This chain links TRBV11-1 with TRBJ2-2; D might be TRBD1 or TRBD2, each matching 5 bases. The CDR3 is 16 residues long. V was clipped by 5 bases and J by 4 bases, with 17 bases between them. Germline V gene sequence: CDR1 SGHAT, CDR2 FQDESV (reference sequence). The CDR3 nucleotides are TGTGCCAGCAGCCCCCCCGGGGCCGTAGCCACCGGGGAGCTGTTTTTT. Encoded protein: CASSPPGAVATGELFF.

This clonotype has at least ten counts. The CDR3 is CASSAGRTKSYSNQPQHF. CDR3 sequence (DNA): TGTGCCAGCAGCGCGGGTCGTACTAAATCCTATAGCAATCAGCCCCAGCATTTT. The chain joins TRBV2 to TRBJ1-5, with D hard to call. The CDR3 spans 18 residues. The V gene lost 6 bases and the J gene lost 0 bases, with 21 bases spanning the gap. Germline V gene data show CDR1 as SNHLY and CDR2 as FYNNEI.

This clonotype was detected ten times or more. The rearrangement uses TRBV7-9 and TRBJ2-1; 8 bases are shared with TRBD1. There are 13 residues in the CDR3. Germline values: CDR1 SEHNR, CDR2 FQNEAQ (reference sequence). After removal of 4 bases from V and 8 bases from J, the junction contained 4 bases not matched to a gene. The DNA for the CDR3 is TGTGCCAGCAGCTCCCAGGGGGCTGATGAGCAGTTCTTC. Protein: CASSSQGADEQFF. The full variable domain, in which reference TRBV7-9 and TRBJ2-1 provide the parts outside the CDR3, is DTGVSQNPRHKITKRGQNVTFRCDPISEHNRLYWYRQTLGQGPEFLTYFQNEAQLEKSRLLSDRFSAERPKGSFSTLEIQRTEQGDSAMYLCASSSQGADEQFFGPGTRLTVL.

A note on this clonotype: This could be a read error, since a much larger clone is one nucleotide away. V usage is TRBV7-2 and J usage is TRBJ2-5; D tentatively fits TRBD1 or TRBD2 (5 bases each). Germline CDR1 SGHTA, CDR2 FQGNSA. The CDR3 loop spans 14 amino acids. The CDR3 here is CANSDPRGVETQYF. The DNA of the CDR3 is TGTGCCAACAGCGACCCCCGAGGGGTAGAGACCCAGTACTTC.

The chain joins TRBV29-1 to TRBJ2-7; unclear D gene. Trimming removed 6 bases at V and 4 bases at J, with 16 bases between. Germline V gives CDR1 SQVTM, CDR2 ANQGSEA. The CDR3 is 13 amino acids. For the CDR3, the DNA is TGCAGCGTCTTAGGTGGCAGGAGTTACGAGCAGTACTTC. Its translation is CSVLGGRSYEQYF.

This clonotype was counted once. This chain links TRBV13 with TRBJ2-7, with 8 bases lining up with TRBD2. The trim removed 5 bases at V and 3 bases at J, leaving 6 bases unmatched. CDR3 length: 14 residues. CDR1 and CDR2 from the germline V gene are PRHDT and FYEKMQ (reference sequence). The DNA for the CDR3 is TGTGCCAGCAGCCGGGGGGGGGGAGTCTACGAGCAGTACTTC. Its protein product is CASSRGGGVYEQYF. The variable domain in full, with the rest retrieved from reference TRBV13 and TRBJ2-7, is AAGVIQSPRHLIKEKRETATLKCYPIPRHDTVYWYQQGPGQDPQFLISFYEKMQSDKGSIPDRFSAQQFSDYHSELNMSSLELGDSALYFCASSRGGGVYEQYFGPGTRLTVT.

The chain is built from TRBV7-9 and TRBJ2-5; no clear D. CDR3 length: 17 amino acids. V was pared by 4 bases and J by 2 bases, with 20 bases between. Germline values: CDR1 SEHNR, CDR2 FQNEAQ (reference sequence). The CDR3 DNA is TGTGCCAGCAGCTCCCTTCGATCATCCCCTCCGCAAGAGACCCAGTACTTC. Translating gives CASSSLRSSPPQETQYF.

The sample holds many counts of this clonotype. The chain links TRBV5-1 to TRBJ1-2; D ambiguous. The CDR3 spans 13 residues. The ends were cut back, 4 bases at V and 3 bases at J, with 10 bases in the middle. Looked up from germline, CDR1 is SGHRS and CDR2 is YFSETQ. The chain's CDR3 is CASSRGIDYGYTF. In DNA form, the CDR3 reads TGCGCCAGCAGCCGAGGCATTGACTATGGCTACACCTTC.

This clonotype was detected many times. V is TRBV11-2 and J is TRBJ2-6; D not resolved. CDR3 length equals 15 residues. V was cut by 4 bases and J by 0 bases, with 7 bases left in between. The germline gives CDR1 SGHAT, CDR2 FQNNGV. CDR3 sequence reads: CASSSGLSGANVLTF. As DNA, the CDR3 is TGTGCCAGCAGCTCGGGCCTCTCTGGGGCCAACGTCCTGACTTTC.

A note on this clonotype: The junction differs from germline at one of its ends, possibly a read error. The chain has TRBV9 and TRBJ2-5; 13 bases line up with TRBD2. CDR1 and CDR2 (germline): SGDLS, YYNGEE. This CDR3 region has 15 residues. The CDR3 sequence: CASSATSGGSETQYF. For the CDR3, the DNA is TGTGCCAGCAGCGCGACTAGCGGGGGGTCGGAGACCCAATACTTC.

This clonotype was observed at least ten times. The CDR3 sequence is CASSPNSGSANNEQFF. The CDR3 DNA reads as TGTGCCAGCAGTCCAAATAGCGGGAGCGCAAACAATGAGCAGTTCTTC. V usage is TRBV27 and J usage is TRBJ2-1, with 9 bases that match TRBD2. The germline V gene encodes CDR1 MNHEY and CDR2 SMNVEV (reference sequence). With V trimmed by 5 bases and J by 5 bases, 10 bases remained unmatched. The CDR3 extends over 16 amino acids.

This clonotype was seen only a few times. The genes are TRBV30 and TRBJ1-3; D not resolved. V was clipped by 5 bases and J by 7 bases, with 15 bases between them. The CDR3 contains 13 residues. Germline CDR1 GTSNPN, CDR2 SVGIG (reference sequence). The CDR3 sequence is CAWGFDTINTIYF. CDR3 nucleotides: TGTGCCTGGGGGTTTGACACGATCAACACCATATATTTT.

This clonotype was seen a handful of times. The gene calls are TRBV7-9 and TRBJ2-1; D is undetermined. CDR1 is SEHNR, CDR2 FQNEAQ, per germline (reference sequence). The CDR3 covers 13 residues. Deletions cut 0 bases from V and 9 bases from J, with 9 bases between. The CDR3 coding sequence is TGTGCCAGCAGCTTAGCGCCCGGCAGTGAGCAGTTCTTC. It translates to CASSLAPGSEQFF.

This clonotype occurred many times. This CDR3 is CASSGRTGALEPYEQYF. The CDR3 DNA sequence: TGTGCCAGCAGCGGAAGAACAGGGGCACTAGAACCCTACGAGCAGTACTTC. The chain carries TRBV5-8 and TRBJ2-7; the match to TRBD1 covers 7 bases. Trimming took 4 bases from V and 2 from J; bases not matched to a gene: 15. CDR1 SGHTS and CDR2 YDEGEE come from the germline V gene. This CDR3 contains 17 residues. Using reference TRBV5-8 and TRBJ2-7 for the parts outside the CDR3, the full variable domain is EAGVTQSPTHLIKTRGQQATLRCSPISGHTSVYWYQQALGLGLQFLLWYDEGEERNRGNFPPRFSGRQFPNYSSELNVNALELEDSALYLCASSGRTGALEPYEQYFGPGTRLTVT.

The chain uses TRBV28 and TRBJ1-6; a possible D gene is TRBD1 (6 bases). The V gene's germline CDR1 is MDHEN and CDR2 SYDVKM. There are 13 residues in the CDR3. Trimming cost V 3 bases and J 16 bases, with 16 bases left between them. The CDR3 DNA sequence: TGTGCCAGCAGTTTCGCCCACGGAAGGGGGCTCCACTTT. It yields the protein CASSFAHGRGLHF.

This clonotype showed up many times. The chain links TRBV6-5 to TRBJ2-7; D is possibly TRBD1 (5 bases). Between the trimmed V and J ends, which lost 7 bases and 7 bases, there was a span of 14 bases. CDR3 length equals 12 residues. Germline CDR1 MNHEY, CDR2 SVGAGI. The chain's CDR3 is CASTLLNREQYF. The CDR3 coding sequence is TGTGCCAGCACCCTTCTTAACAGGGAGCAGTACTTC.

Worth noting for this clonotype: This may come from a read error, since a much larger clone is one base off. This chain connects TRBV20-1 to TRBJ2-1; D is uncertain. Germline CDR1 and CDR2: DFQATT and SNEGSKA (reference sequence). The CDR3 is 16 residues long. The germline V and J ends were trimmed by 3 bases and 0 bases, with 15 bases remaining between them. CDR3 sequence (DNA): TGCAGTGCTAGGGCCCCCGTACTTAGCTCCTACAATGAGCAGTTCTTC. Translation gives CSARAPVLSSYNEQFF.

This clonotype was seen repeatedly, ten times or more. The chain has TRBV12-3 or TRBV12-4 and TRBJ2-5; the match to TRBD1 covers 9 bases. The CDR3 consists of 16 residues. Trimming took 6 bases from V and 5 from J; bases not matched to a gene: 13. In nucleotides, the CDR3 is TGTGCCAGCAGCCGACAGGGGGGGCCTGCTTTGGAGACCCAGTACTTC. Encoded protein: CASSRQGGPALETQYF.

This clonotype was found many times. The V and J genes are TRBV20-1 and TRBJ2-5; D may be TRBD1 (5 bases). The germline CDR1 and CDR2 sequences are DFQATT and SNEGSKA (reference sequence). The V end lost 5 bases, the J end lost 0 bases, and 10 bases lay between the germline ends. The CDR3 has 13 amino acids. DNA for the CDR3: TGCAGTGCTCGTAGACAGTACCAAGAGACCCAGTACTTC. Protein sequence: CSARRQYQETQYF.

This clonotype was seen repeatedly, ten times or more. The genes are TRBV11-2 and TRBJ1-2; D remains unclear. The CDR3 loop spans 12 amino acids. Germline loops: CDR1 SGHAT, CDR2 FQNNGV. V lost 2 bases and J 3 bases, leaving 4 bases between the germline ends. The CDR3, as DNA: TGTGCCAGCAGCTTAAGAGACTATGGCTACACCTTC. It is translated as CASSLRDYGYTF.

The J gene is TRBJ2-1, the V gene TRBV14; D is unresolved. V was pared by 1 base and J by 12 bases, with 13 bases between. The CDR3 is made up of 13 amino acids. Germline CDR1 and CDR2: SGHDN and FVKESK. The CDR3 DNA is TGTGCCAGCAGCCAAGCCGATGGGATGGGGCAGTTCTTC. It is translated as CASSQADGMGQFF.

About this clonotype itself: One base away lies a much larger clone, so this may be a sequencing read error. The CDR3 region is CSARYGPHEQYF. In nucleotides, the CDR3 is TGCAGTGCTAGATATGGTCCCCACGAGCAGTACTTC. The V and J genes are TRBV20-1 and TRBJ2-7, with D uncertain. The CDR3 loop spans 12 amino acids. CDR1 and CDR2 from the germline V gene are DFQATT and SNEGSKA (reference sequence). V was clipped by 2 bases and J by 5 bases, with 10 bases between them.

A single count supports this clonotype. The gene calls are TRBV6-5 and TRBJ2-5, with D maybe TRBD1 (6 bases). The V gene lost 4 bases and the J gene lost 3 bases, with 9 bases spanning the gap. CDR3 length: 13 residues. Germline CDR1 and CDR2: MNHEY and SVGAGI. The CDR3 sequence is CASSFWTEETQYF. DNA of the CDR3: TGTGCCAGCAGTTTTTGGACAGAAGAGACCCAGTACTTC.

This clonotype was counted ten times or more. The genes are TRBV6-1 and TRBJ2-4, with TRBD1 matching over 8 bases. V gave up 1 base and J gave up 1 base; unmatched junction bases: 12. Germline V gene data show CDR1 as MNHNS and CDR2 as SASEGT. The CDR3 length is 19 residues. The CDR3 DNA follows: TGTGCCAGCAGTGAAGTGGGGGGACAGGCGGGCAGGGCCAAAAACATTCAGTACTTC. Translated, it gives CASSEVGGQAGRAKNIQYF.